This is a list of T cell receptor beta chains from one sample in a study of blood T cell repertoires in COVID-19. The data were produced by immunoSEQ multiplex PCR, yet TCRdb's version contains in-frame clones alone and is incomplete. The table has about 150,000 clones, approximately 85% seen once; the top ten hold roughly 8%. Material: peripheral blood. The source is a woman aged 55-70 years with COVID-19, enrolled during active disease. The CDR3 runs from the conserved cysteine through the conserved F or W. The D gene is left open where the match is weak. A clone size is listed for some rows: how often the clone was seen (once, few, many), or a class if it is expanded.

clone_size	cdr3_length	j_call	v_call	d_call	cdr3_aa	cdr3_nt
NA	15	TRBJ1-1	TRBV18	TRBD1	CASSTRKGAVTEAFF	TGTGCCAGCTCTACCAGGAAGGGGGCGGTCACTGAAGCTTTCTTT
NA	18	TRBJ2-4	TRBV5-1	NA	CASSLATRGVLAKNIQYF	TGCGCCAGCAGCTTGGCCACTCGCGGGGTACTAGCCAAAAACATTCAGTACTTC
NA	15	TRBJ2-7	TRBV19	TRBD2	CASSTRGLAGGEQYF	TGTGCCAGTAGTACCCGGGGACTAGCGGGAGGCGAGCAGTACTTC
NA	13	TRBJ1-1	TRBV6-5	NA	CASRLTGNTEAFF	TGTGCCAGCAGACTTACAGGGAACACTGAAGCTTTCTTT
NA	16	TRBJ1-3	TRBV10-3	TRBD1	CAISSDRGRAGNTIYF	TGTGCCATCAGTTCCGACAGGGGGCGAGCTGGAAACACCATATATTTT
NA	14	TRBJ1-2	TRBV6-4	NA	CASSDSAAGGGYTF	TGTGCCAGCAGTGACTCAGCGGCCGGGGGAGGCTACACCTTC
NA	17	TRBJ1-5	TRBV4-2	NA	CASSQGREGGSNQPQHF	TGTGCCAGCAGCCAAGGAAGGGAGGGGGGTAGCAATCAGCCCCAGCATTTT
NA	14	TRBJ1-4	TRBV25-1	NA	CASSVTGTNEKLFF	TGTGCCAGCAGTGTTACCGGGACAAATGAAAAACTGTTTTTT
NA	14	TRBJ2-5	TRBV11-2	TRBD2	CASSFSGSGETQYF	TGTGCCAGCAGCTTTAGCGGGAGTGGGGAGACCCAGTACTTC
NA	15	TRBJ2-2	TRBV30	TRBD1	CAWSLRDREVGELFF	TGTGCCTGGAGCCTCCGGGACAGAGAGGTCGGGGAGCTGTTTTTT
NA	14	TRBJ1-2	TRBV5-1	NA	CASSSRTENYGYTF	TGCGCCAGCAGCTCCCGGACAGAGAACTATGGCTACACCTTC
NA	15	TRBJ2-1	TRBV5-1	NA	CASNPGGVAGFEQFF	TGCGCCAGCAACCCGGGCGGGGTAGCAGGCTTTGAGCAGTTCTTC
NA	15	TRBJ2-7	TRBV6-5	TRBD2	CASSRTSDVSYEQYF	TGTGCCAGCAGCCGGACTAGCGACGTTTCCTACGAGCAGTACTTC
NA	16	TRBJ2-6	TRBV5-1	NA	CASSLVEGSGANVLTF	TGCGCCAGCAGCTTGGTGGAGGGGTCTGGGGCCAACGTCCTGACTTTC
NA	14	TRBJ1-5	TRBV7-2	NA	CASSTRGGFQPQHF	TGTGCCAGCAGCACGAGGGGGGGATTTCAGCCCCAGCATTTT
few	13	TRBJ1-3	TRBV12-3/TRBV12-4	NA	CASSPGTRNTIYF	TGTGCCAGCAGTCCCGGGACTCGGAACACCATATATTTT
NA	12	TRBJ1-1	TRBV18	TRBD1	CASRTGDTEAFF	TGTGCCAGCCGTACAGGGGACACTGAAGCTTTCTTT
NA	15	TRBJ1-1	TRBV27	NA	CASSLFKGSGTEAFF	TGTGCCAGCAGTTTATTTAAGGGCAGCGGCACTGAAGCTTTCTTT
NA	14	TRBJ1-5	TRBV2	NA	CASSVRQINQPQHF	TGTGCCAGCAGTGTCCGACAGATTAATCAGCCCCAGCATTTT
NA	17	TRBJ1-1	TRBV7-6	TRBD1	CASSFPRTGGLWAEAFF	TGTGCCAGCAGCTTCCCACGGACAGGGGGCCTATGGGCTGAAGCTTTCTTT
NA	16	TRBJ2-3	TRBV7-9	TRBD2	CASSPFTGSGTDTQYF	TGTGCCAGCAGCCCCTTTACGGGTAGCGGGACAGATACGCAGTATTTT
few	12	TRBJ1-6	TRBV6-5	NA	CASSYRGGPLHF	TGTGCCAGCAGTTACCGGGGTGGGCCCCTCCACTTT
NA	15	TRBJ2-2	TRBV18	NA	CASSPQPSLSGELFF	TGTGCCAGCTCACCACAGCCTTCCCTCTCCGGGGAGCTGTTTTTT
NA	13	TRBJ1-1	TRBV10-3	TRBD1	CATDRGPNTEAFF	TGTGCCACCGACAGGGGGCCAAACACTGAAGCTTTCTTT
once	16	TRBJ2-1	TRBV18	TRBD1	CASSLLGQGAYNEQFF	TGTGCCAGCTCACTCCTCGGACAGGGGGCCTACAATGAGCAGTTCTTC
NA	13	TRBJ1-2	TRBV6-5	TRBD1	CASSVDRAGRYTF	TGTGCCAGCAGCGTCGACAGGGCCGGTCGCTACACCTTC
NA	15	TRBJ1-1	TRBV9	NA	CASSGPRQVNTEAFF	TGTGCCAGCAGCGGCCCCCGGCAGGTGAACACTGAAGCTTTCTTT
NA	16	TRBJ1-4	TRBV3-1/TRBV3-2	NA	CASTPRGGATNEKLFF	TGTGCCAGCACCCCACGGGGGGGGGCAACTAATGAAAAACTGTTTTTT
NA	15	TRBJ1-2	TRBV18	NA	CASSPPLGANYGYTF	TGTGCCAGCTCACCCCCGTTGGGAGCGAACTATGGCTACACCTTC
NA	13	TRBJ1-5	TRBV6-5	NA	CASSYSRVQPQHF	TGTGCCAGCAGTTACTCTCGGGTCCAGCCCCAGCATTTT
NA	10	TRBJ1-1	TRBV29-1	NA	CSVEGGAAFF	TGCAGCGTTGAAGGGGGAGCAGCTTTCTTT
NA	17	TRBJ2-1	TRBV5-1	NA	CASSLAYRDEKGNEQFF	TGCGCCAGCAGCTTGGCATACAGGGATGAGAAGGGCAATGAGCAGTTCTTC
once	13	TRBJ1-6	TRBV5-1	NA	CASKLGSASPLHF	TGCGCCAGCAAACTAGGTAGCGCTTCACCCCTCCACTTT
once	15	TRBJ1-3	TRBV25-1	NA	CASRRSGSHGYTIYF	TGTGCCAGCAGACGCTCAGGGTCCCATGGGTACACCATATATTTT
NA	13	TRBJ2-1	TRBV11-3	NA	CASSLDGGGLRFF	TGTGCCAGCAGCTTAGATGGGGGCGGATTACGGTTCTTC
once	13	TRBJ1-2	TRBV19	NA	CASSIAQAYGYTF	TGTGCCAGTAGTATCGCCCAGGCCTATGGCTACACCTTC
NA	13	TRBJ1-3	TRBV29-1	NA	CSAADGGGNTIYF	TGCAGCGCTGCGGACGGAGGTGGAAACACCATATATTTT
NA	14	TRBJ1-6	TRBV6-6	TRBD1	CASSLQGANSPLHF	TGTGCCAGCAGTTTACAGGGGGCGAATTCACCCCTCCACTTT
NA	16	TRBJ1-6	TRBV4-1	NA	CASSQPGSSYNSPLHF	TGCGCCAGCAGCCAACCGGGGAGCTCCTATAATTCACCCCTCCACTTT
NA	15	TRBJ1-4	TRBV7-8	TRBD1	CASSLNRGRNEKLFF	TGTGCCAGCAGCCTAAACAGGGGGCGCAATGAAAAACTGTTTTTT
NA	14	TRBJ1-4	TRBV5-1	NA	CASSLVTANEKLFF	TGCGCCAGCAGCTTGGTGACAGCTAATGAAAAACTGTTTTTT
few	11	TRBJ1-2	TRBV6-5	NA	CASSGYYGYTF	TGTGCCAGCAGCGGTTATTATGGCTACACCTTC
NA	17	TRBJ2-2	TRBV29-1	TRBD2	CSVDSGSGGLNTGELFF	TGCAGCGTTGATTCAGGATCGGGAGGGCTGAACACCGGGGAGCTGTTTTTT
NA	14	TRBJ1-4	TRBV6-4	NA	CARLSGRLGEKLFF	TGTGCCAGATTGTCGGGGAGGCTAGGGGAAAAACTGTTTTTT
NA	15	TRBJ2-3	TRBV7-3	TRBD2	CASSLLAGDTDTQYF	TGTGCCAGCAGCTTACTAGCGGGGGATACAGATACGCAGTATTTT
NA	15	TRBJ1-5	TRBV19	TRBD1	CASGQVFGSNQPQHF	TGTGCCAGCGGACAGGTATTTGGCAGCAATCAGCCCCAGCATTTT
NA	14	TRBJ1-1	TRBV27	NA	CASNDRNLNTEAFF	TGTGCCAGCAACGACAGGAACTTAAACACTGAAGCTTTCTTT
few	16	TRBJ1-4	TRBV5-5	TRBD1	CASSTTGGATNEKLFF	TGTGCCAGCAGCACCACAGGGGGGGCAACTAATGAAAAACTGTTTTTT
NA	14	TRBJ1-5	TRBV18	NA	CASSPAQGNQPQHF	TGTGCCAGCTCACCAGCGCAGGGCAATCAGCCCCAGCATTTT
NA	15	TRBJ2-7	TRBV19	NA	CASSAQGGSNYEQYF	TGTGCCAGTAGTGCCCAGGGGGGCAGTAACTACGAGCAGTACTTC
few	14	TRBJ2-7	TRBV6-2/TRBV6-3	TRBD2	CASSYASGVYEQYF	TGTGCCAGCAGTTACGCTAGCGGGGTCTACGAGCAGTACTTC
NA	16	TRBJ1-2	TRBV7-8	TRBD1	CASSLTGTEIFYGYTF	TGTGCCAGCAGCTTAACCGGGACAGAGATATTCTATGGCTACACCTTC